Listed here are 25 T cell receptor beta chains from one sample, sequenced in a study of T cell responses to AZD1222 COVID-19 vaccine. Clones were read by immunoSEQ multiplex PCR, and TCRdb kept only the in-frame ones, dropping some. The table has about 270,000 clones, 85% to 95% seen once. This specimen was peripheral blood, taken 28 days after the second AZD1222 dose. These receptor sequences come from an adult who received the AZD1222 COVID-19 vaccine.

The chain employs TRBV7-9 and TRBJ2-7, with 8 bases matching TRBD1. Trimming removed 8 bases from V and 7 bases from J; junction bases left unmatched: 13. The length of the CDR3 is 14 residues. Per germline, CDR1 SEHNR and CDR2 FQNEAQ (reference sequence). This CDR3 is CASGSGTGHWEQYF. The CDR3, as DNA: TGTGCCAGCGGTTCCGGGACAGGTCACTGGGAGCAGTACTTC.

This rearrangement joins TRBV7-9 to TRBJ2-3; D remains unclear. CDR3 length equals 14 residues. In germline, CDR1 is SEHNR, CDR2 FQNEAQ (reference sequence). V lost 5 bases and J 4 bases, leaving 13 bases between the germline ends. CDR3 in DNA: TGTGCCAGCAGCCTCCGGACCAGAGCAGATACGCAGTATTTT. Translation: CASSLRTRADTQYF.

This clone occurred once. The chain links TRBV29-1 to TRBJ2-1, with D possibly matching TRBD2 (5 bases). The germline V gene encodes CDR1 SQVTM and CDR2 ANQGSEA. V gave up 7 bases and J gave up 1 base, with 11 bases separating them. This CDR3 region has 13 residues. CDR3 residues: CSGRPPSYNEQFF. In DNA form, the CDR3 reads TGCAGCGGGAGGCCCCCTTCCTACAATGAGCAGTTCTTC.

This CDR3 is CASSLREGPGGYTF. The DNA for the CDR3 is TGTGCCAGCAGCCTTCGGGAAGGCCCGGGTGGCTACACCTTC. The chain recombines TRBV6-2 or TRBV6-3 with TRBJ1-2, with D hard to call. Trimming took off 6 bases at V and 7 bases at J, with 18 bases between the two ends. Germline lookup yields CDR1 MNHEY and CDR2 SVGEGT. This CDR3 has 14 residues.

The CDR3 nucleotides are TGTGCCAGCAGCTTAAAGGGACTACCAGAAAACATTCAGTACTTC. Residues: CASSLKGLPENIQYF. The chain joins TRBV7-8 to TRBJ2-4, with 7 bases lining up with TRBD2. CDR1 SGHVS and CDR2 FQNEAQ come from the germline V gene. The V gene end was trimmed by 2 bases and the J gene end by 5 bases; junction bases not matched to a gene: 6. The CDR3 extends over 15 amino acids. Full variable domain (outside the CDR3, taken from reference TRBV7-8 and TRBJ2-4): GAGVSQSPRYKVAKRGQDVALRCDPISGHVSLFWYQQALGQGPEFLTYFQNEAQLDKSGLPSDRFFAERPEGSVSTLKIQRTQQEDSAVYLCASSLKGLPENIQYFGAGTRLSVL.

V gene TRBV4-1 combines with J gene TRBJ1-1, with 7 bases aligning to TRBD1. This CDR3 comprises 14 residues. After removal of 1 base from V and 11 bases from J, the junction contained 10 bases not matched to a gene. From germline, CDR1 is MGHRA and CDR2 YSYEKL. DNA for the CDR3: TGCGCCAGCAGCCAAGTAGGGGGCCCACGGGGCGCTTTCTTT. Translating gives CASSQVGGPRGAFF.

V and J are TRBV28 and TRBJ2-5; 7 bases match TRBD2. The CDR3 sequence is 13 residues long. With 11 bases clipped from V and 5 bases from J, the junction kept 11 bases outside the gene matches. Germline CDR1 and CDR2: MDHEN and SYDVKM. CDR3 protein: CAARGGGWETQYF. The CDR3 bases are TGTGCCGCTAGGGGCGGGGGTTGGGAGACCCAGTACTTC. The variable domain in full, with the rest retrieved from reference TRBV28 and TRBJ2-5, is DVKVTQSSRYLVKRTGEKVFLECVQDMDHENMFWYRQDPGLGLRLIYFSYDVKMKEKGDIPEGYSVSREKKERFSLILESASTNQTSMYLCAARGGGWETQYFGPGTRLLVL.

V usage is TRBV5-4 and J usage is TRBJ2-5; 7 nucleotides agree with TRBD2. CDR3 length: 12 amino acids. Germline CDR1 and CDR2: SGHNT and YYREEE (reference sequence). In DNA form, the CDR3 reads TGTACCACTAGCGTAGAAGGGGAGACCCAGTACTTC. This gives the protein CTTSVEGETQYF.

V usage is TRBV11-2 and J usage is TRBJ2-7; D not certain. In germline, CDR1 is SGHAT, CDR2 FQNNGV. V lost 1 base and J 9 bases, leaving 7 bases between the germline ends. This CDR3 contains 11 residues. The CDR3 loop is CASSLVFAQYF. CDR3 coding DNA: TGTGCCAGCAGCTTAGTCTTCGCGCAGTACTTC.

The rearrangement uses TRBV28 and TRBJ2-7; D remains ambiguous. This CDR3 region has 12 residues. V dropped 6 bases and J dropped 6 bases, with 12 bases sitting between them. Per germline, CDR1 MDHEN and CDR2 SYDVKM. The CDR3 sequence: CASSPELIEQYF. CDR3 sequence (DNA): TGTGCCAGCAGCCCAGAGTTGATCGAGCAGTACTTC.

The chain links TRBV5-4 to TRBJ2-2; D gene unclear. CDR3 length: 12 amino acids. V gave up 4 bases and J gave up 3 bases, with 4 bases separating them. CDR1 is SGHNT and CDR2 is YYREEE in the germline V gene (reference sequence). CDR3 coding DNA: TGTGCCAGCAGCGGTCACACCGGGGAGCTGTTTTTT. Encoded protein: CASSGHTGELFF.

In its sample, this clone was seen once. The rearrangement links TRBV5-1 to TRBJ2-7, with 7 bases lining up with TRBD2. Germline-derived CDR1 and CDR2 are SGHRS and YFSETQ. V was pared by 7 bases and J by 4 bases, with 11 bases of the junction left unmatched. The CDR3 totals 14 residues. CDR3 sequence reads: CASRIGEGPYEQYF. The CDR3 bases are TGCGCCAGCCGAATCGGGGAGGGGCCGTACGAGCAGTACTTC.

The chain recombines TRBV30 with TRBJ2-3; TRBD2 matches at 9 bases. The CDR3 totals 14 residues. Germline CDR1 GTSNPN, CDR2 SVGIG (reference sequence). Trimming removed 3 bases from V and 1 base from J; junction bases left unmatched: 2. Here the CDR3 DNA reads TGTGCCTGGAGGACTAGCGGCGGCACAGATACGCAGTATTTT. Encoded protein: CAWRTSGGTDTQYF.

Notes on this clone: The sample contains more than one DNA sequence encoding this CDR3. The chain combines TRBV7-2 with TRBJ2-7, with 7 bases matching TRBD2. Germline CDR1 reads SGHTA; CDR2 reads FQGNSA. This CDR3 contains 15 residues. V lost 1 base, J lost 1 base, and 4 bases stayed unmatched. The CDR3 reads CASSLGGGISYEQYF. Written as DNA, the CDR3 is TGTGCCAGCAGCTTAGGGGGAGGGATTTCCTACGAGCAGTACTTC.

This sequence joins TRBV5-4 and TRBJ2-7; no reliable D call. V shed 3 bases and J shed 4 bases, with 17 bases lying between them. CDR1 SGHNT and CDR2 YYREEE come from the germline V gene (reference sequence). CDR3 size: 15 residues. CDR3 residues: CASSSPVGSNYEQYF. The CDR3, as DNA: TGTGCCAGCAGCTCCCCGGTGGGTAGCAATTACGAGCAGTACTTC.

The chain joins TRBV18 to TRBJ2-7, with no clear D. This CDR3 has 11 amino acids. Germline V lookup: CDR1 KGHSH, CDR2 LQKENI. V shed 3 bases and J shed 2 bases, with 2 bases lying between them. In DNA, the CDR3 is TGTGCCAGCTCACCGGCCTACGAGCAGTACTTC. Translation gives CASSPAYEQYF.

The chain links TRBV28 to TRBJ2-1; possibly TRBD1 for D (6 bases). The V gene lost 7 bases and the J gene lost 0 bases, with 25 bases spanning the gap. This CDR3 is built from 19 residues. Germline loops: CDR1 MDHEN, CDR2 SYDVKM. The CDR3 sequence is CASTPLRGMGASSYNEQFF. The CDR3 DNA is TGTGCCAGCACCCCCTTGAGAGGCATGGGGGCAAGCTCCTACAATGAGCAGTTCTTC.

The chain employs TRBV6-5 and TRBJ1-1; D not resolved. The CDR3 covers 13 residues. V lost 3 bases, J lost 7 bases, and 12 bases lay in between. Per germline, CDR1 MNHEY and CDR2 SVGAGI. CDR3 bases: TGTGCCAGCAGTTATCAGTCCTACGGTGAAGCTTTCTTT. Translated, it gives CASSYQSYGEAFF.

This clone is a singleton in its sample. This chain connects TRBV30 to TRBJ2-7; 8 nucleotides align to TRBD1. Unmatched junction bases numbered 9, after V lost 4 bases and J lost 4 bases. This CDR3 spans 14 amino acids. Germline values: CDR1 GTSNPN, CDR2 SVGIG (reference sequence). The CDR3 nucleotides are TGTGCCTGGAACCAGGGGGCGCATCCTTACGAGCAGTACTTC. It translates to CAWNQGAHPYEQYF. The whole variable domain, remainder taken from reference TRBV30 and TRBJ2-7, is SQTIHQWPATLVQPVGSPLSLECTVEGTSNPNLYWYRQAAGRGLQLLFYSVGIGQISSEVPQNLSASRPQDRQFILSSKKLLLSDSGFYLCAWNQGAHPYEQYFGPGTRLTVT.

This rearrangement joins TRBV6-5 to TRBJ1-4; no clear D gene. The CDR3 runs to 15 residues. Germline V gives CDR1 MNHEY, CDR2 SVGAGI. V was trimmed by 0 bases and J by 8 bases, leaving 13 bases between them. The CDR3 here is CASSYSRGVGEKLFF. The CDR3 DNA reads as TGTGCCAGCAGTTACTCGAGAGGAGTTGGGGAAAAACTGTTTTTT.

The gene calls are TRBV6-5 and TRBJ1-3; TRBD1 matches at 9 bases. Germline lookup yields CDR1 MNHEY and CDR2 SVGAGI. CDR3 length equals 15 residues. J was trimmed by 0 bases and V by 5 bases; bases with no gene match: 2. The CDR3 is CASSLGQGSGNTIYF. As DNA, the CDR3 is TGTGCCAGCAGTCTGGGACAGGGCTCTGGAAACACCATATATTTT.

Regarding this clone: This sample includes further DNA sequences coding for the same CDR3. The chain is built from TRBV24-1 and TRBJ2-2; no reliable D call. V lost 1 base and J 1 base, leaving 6 bases between the germline ends. The CDR3 is made up of 15 amino acids. Germline CDR1 KGHDR, CDR2 SFDVKD. As DNA, the CDR3 is TGTGCCACCAGTGATTTAAGAGGGAACACCGGGGAGCTGTTTTTT. Translating gives CATSDLRGNTGELFF.

The chain combines TRBV5-1 with TRBJ2-3; 7 bases fit TRBD1. Germline loops: CDR1 SGHRS, CDR2 YFSETQ. The CDR3 is made up of 14 amino acids. V was pared by 4 bases and J by 2 bases, with 4 bases of the junction left unmatched. The CDR3 sequence is CASSTDRPTDTQYF. The CDR3 nucleotides read TGCGCCAGCAGCACGGACAGGCCCACAGATACGCAGTATTTT.

This clone has only one observation. This sequence joins TRBV3-1 (or the pseudogene TRBV3-2) and TRBJ2-7; 9 bases map to TRBD2. The V gene end was trimmed by 11 bases and the J gene end by 7 bases; junction bases not matched to a gene: 12. Germline V gene data show CDR1 as LGHDT and CDR2 as YNNKEL (reference sequence). CDR3 length equals 13 residues. CDR3 sequence: CAAGLAGTREQYF. The CDR3 bases are TGTGCCGCGGGTCTAGCGGGGACCAGGGAGCAGTACTTC.

This clone occurred once. The V call is TRBV6-5, the J call TRBJ1-2, with TRBD1 matching 10 bases. CDR3 length: 13 residues. J gave up 8 bases and V 6 bases, and 6 bases lay outside the gene matches. CDR1 MNHEY and CDR2 SVGAGI come from the germline V gene. This chain's CDR3 is CASRPGTGEGYTF. The DNA of the CDR3 is TGTGCCAGCAGGCCCGGGACAGGGGAAGGCTACACCTTC.